One TCR beta chain is described in this entry. Its antigen is undetermined. Germline CDR1 and CDR2: SEHNR and FQNEAQ (reference sequence). The CDR3 runs to 13 residues. Trimming removed 1 base from V and 6 bases from J, with 10 bases in between. These data are taken from a study of cytomegalovirus exposure and HLA in healthy donors. Study background: Earlier findings included roughly 120 million unique TCR beta sequences obtained from about 180 million T cells. An early release of data contained about 85 million unique TCRs, which came from HLA-typed donors.

Regarding the study as a whole: In an earlier analysis, most TCR beta V segments were productive about 87% or about 30% of the time. In a later analysis, TCR beta V- and J-gene trimming was associated with a missense DCLRE1C variant.

With 60 Vbeta and 13 Jbeta primers, the PCR was carried out. Profiling relied on immunoSEQ multiplex PCR, and the TCRdb table lists in-frame clones only, not all of them. In the table there are fewer than 130,000 clones, more than 75% of which are singletons. The chain joins TRBV7-9 to TRBJ2-7, with D possibly being TRBD2 (5 bases). Sequencing used PBMCs. This sequence was found in a man aged 35-49 years in good health and CMV-seronegative. The CDR3 DNA reads TGTGCCAGCAGCTTAGAACGGGAAGGCGAGCAGTACTTC. Translation gives CASSLEREGEQYF.